Each of the 3 T cell receptor beta chains below was sequenced from the same sample in a study of cytomegalovirus exposure and HLA in healthy donors. In the PCR, 60 Vbeta and 13 Jbeta primers were used. Profiled with immunoSEQ multiplex PCR; TCRdb holds only in-frame clones, not every one. Seen here are some 150,000 clones, roughly 80% observed once, and the top ten hold about 7%. Sequencing used PBMCs. These receptors came from a woman younger than 45 in good health and CMV-seropositive.

The chain joins TRBV11-3 to TRBJ1-1; TRBD1 aligns across 9 bases. The CDR3 is 14 residues long. Germline V lookup: CDR1 SGHNT, CDR2 YENEEA. Trimming removed 5 bases from V and 4 bases from J; junction bases left unmatched: 5. For the CDR3, the DNA is TGTGCCAGCAGCCGGGACAGGGAGGGCACTGAAGCTTTCTTT. Encoded protein: CASSRDREGTEAFF. Full variable domain (rest looked up from reference TRBV11-3 and TRBJ1-1): EAGVVQSPRYKIIEKKQPVAFWCNPISGHNTLYWYLQNLGQGPELLIRYENEEAVDDSQLPKDRFSAERLKGVDSTLKIQPAELGDSAVYLCASSRDREGTEAFFGQGTRLTVV.

V gene TRBV2 combines with J gene TRBJ2-2; TRBD2 matches 12 bases. This CDR3 region has 16 residues. Germline V gene lookup returns CDR1 SNHLY and CDR2 FYNNEI. V dropped 7 bases and J dropped 7; count of bases not matched to a gene: 10. CDR3 nucleotide sequence: TGTGCCAGCATAGGGGCTAGCGGGGGGGCCGTCGGGGAGCTGTTTTTT. Its protein product is CASIGASGGAVGELFF.

This clone has more than one count but fewer than ten. The chain employs TRBV18 and TRBJ2-7; TRBD1 agrees at 11 bases. This CDR3 has 15 residues. J was trimmed by 3 bases and V by 6 bases; bases with no gene match: 7. The germline V gene has CDR1 KGHSH and CDR2 LQKENI. CDR3 nucleotide sequence: TGTGCCAGCTCGGAGCCGGACAGGGGGCTCTACGAGCAGTACTTC. This sequence encodes CASSEPDRGLYEQYF.